This T cell receptor beta chain was captured in a study of cytomegalovirus exposure and HLA in healthy donors. Germline V gene data show CDR1 as SGHTA and CDR2 as FQGNSA. CDR3 size: 15 residues. The V and J ends lost 5 bases and 3 bases respectively, with 16 bases between them. It was with 60 Vbeta and 13 Jbeta primers that the PCR ran. Assay used: immunoSEQ multiplex PCR; TCRdb lists only in-frame clones, some missing. The sample consists of roughly 99,000 clones, nearly 80% of them appearing once. This TCR was recovered from a woman between 35 and 50 years old in good health and CMV-seronegative. Input material: PBMCs. V is TRBV7-2 and J is TRBJ2-5; D is possibly TRBD2 (5 bases). The chain's CDR3 is CASSPTSGSKETQYF. CDR3 DNA sequence: TGTGCCAGCAGCCCCACCTCTGGGAGTAAAGAGACCCAGTACTTC. The complete variable domain, with remaining parts taken from reference TRBV7-2 and TRBJ2-5, reads GAGVSQSPSNKVTEKGKDVELRCDPISGHTALYWYRQSLGQGLEFLIYFQGNSAPDKSGLPSDRFSAERTGGSVSTLTIQRTQQEDSAVYLCASSPTSGSKETQYFGPGTRLLVL.